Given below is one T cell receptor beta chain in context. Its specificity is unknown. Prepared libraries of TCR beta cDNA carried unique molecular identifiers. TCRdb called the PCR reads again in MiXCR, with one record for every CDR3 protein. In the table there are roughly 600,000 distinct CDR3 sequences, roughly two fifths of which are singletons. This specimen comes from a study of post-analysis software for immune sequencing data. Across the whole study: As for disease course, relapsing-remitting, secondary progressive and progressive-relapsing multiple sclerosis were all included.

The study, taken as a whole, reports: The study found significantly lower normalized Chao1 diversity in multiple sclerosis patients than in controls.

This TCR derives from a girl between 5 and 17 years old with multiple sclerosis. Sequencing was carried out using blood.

CDR3 bases: TGCAGCGCCATCCTAGGGGGCCGGGGCCAAGAGACCCAGTACTTC. Protein sequence: CSAILGGRGQETQYF. The chain joins TRBV29-1 to TRBJ2-5; TRBD1 aligns across 7 bases. The V and J ends lost 7 bases and 1 base, in that order; junction bases with no gene match: 12. This CDR3 spans 15 amino acids. Germline V gene data show CDR1 as SQVTM and CDR2 as ANQGSEA.